This T cell receptor (beta chain) was identified during a study of blood T cell repertoires in COVID-19. Per the study methods: Using reference gene primer amplification, nucleated cell counts were estimated. Generated by immunoSEQ multiplex PCR, the TCRdb table keeps only in-frame clones and is missing some. V, J and clone size are those of that table, while D and trimming were read from the DNA. The sample shows roughly 160,000 clones, about 85% of them seen only once. Recruited during active infection, patients (from Seattle) were subsequently followed longitudinally. Looked up from germline, CDR1 is SQVTM and CDR2 is ANQGSEA. V lost 6 bases and J lost 10, with 19 bases in between. This CDR3 comprises 14 residues.

This clonotype originated in a woman at least 80 years old with COVID-19, enrolled during active disease. The source material was peripheral blood. V and J are TRBV29-1 and TRBJ1-6, with D hard to call. The CDR3 protein is CSVRLSHSGSPLHF. The CDR3, as DNA: TGCAGCGTCCGATTGTCCCACTCGGGGTCACCCCTCCACTTT.